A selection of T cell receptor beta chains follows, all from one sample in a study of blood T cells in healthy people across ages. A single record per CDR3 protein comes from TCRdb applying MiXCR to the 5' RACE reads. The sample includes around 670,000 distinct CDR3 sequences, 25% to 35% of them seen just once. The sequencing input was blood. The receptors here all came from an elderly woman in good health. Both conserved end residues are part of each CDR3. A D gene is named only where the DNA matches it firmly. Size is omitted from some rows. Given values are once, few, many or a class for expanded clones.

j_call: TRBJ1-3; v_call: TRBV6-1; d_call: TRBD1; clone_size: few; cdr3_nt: TGTGCCAGCCTCAGACAGGGGGCGACTGGAAACACCATATATTTT; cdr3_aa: CASLRQGATGNTIYF
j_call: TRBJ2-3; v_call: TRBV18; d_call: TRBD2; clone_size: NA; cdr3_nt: TGTGCCAGCTCACCAGTAGCGGGGGGCCCCTGGGATACGCAGTATTTT; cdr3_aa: CASSPVAGGPWDTQYF
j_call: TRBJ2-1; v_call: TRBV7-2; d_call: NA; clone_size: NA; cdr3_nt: TGTGCCAGCAGCTTACCCGGAACGCAGTTCTTC; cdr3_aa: CASSLPGTQFF
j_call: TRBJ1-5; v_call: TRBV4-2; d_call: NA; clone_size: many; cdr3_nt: TGTGCCAGCAGCCAAGAGACACTAAATCAGCCCCAGCATTTT; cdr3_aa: CASSQETLNQPQHF
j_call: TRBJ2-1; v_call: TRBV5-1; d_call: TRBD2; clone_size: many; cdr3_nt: TGCGCCAGCAGCTTGGCCCCCCCAGGTAGCGGGGGGGAAAAGCAGTTCTTC; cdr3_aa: CASSLAPPGSGGEKQFF
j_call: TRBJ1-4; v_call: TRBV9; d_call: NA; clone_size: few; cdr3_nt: TGTGCCAGCAGCGTAGCTTGGGGGAATGGGGAAAAACTGTTTTTT; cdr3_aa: CASSVAWGNGEKLFF
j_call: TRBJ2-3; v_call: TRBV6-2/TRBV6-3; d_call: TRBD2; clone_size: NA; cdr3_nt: TGTGCCAGCAGTTACGGGACTAGCGGGAGTAGCACAGATACGCAGTATTTT; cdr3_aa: CASSYGTSGSSTDTQYF
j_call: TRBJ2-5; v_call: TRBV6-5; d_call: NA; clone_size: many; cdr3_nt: TGTGCCAGCGGCCGGGGGTACCAAGAGACCCAGTACTTC; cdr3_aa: CASGRGYQETQYF
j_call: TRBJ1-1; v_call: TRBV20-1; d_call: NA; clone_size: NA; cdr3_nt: TGCAGTGCTAGAGATCCACGGGTTGCAGGGGACACTGAAGCTTTCTTT; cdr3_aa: CSARDPRVAGDTEAFF
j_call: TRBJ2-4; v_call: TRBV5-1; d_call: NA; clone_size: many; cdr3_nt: TGCGCCAGCAGCTTGGCCGGGGGCAAACTAGCCAAAAACATTCAGTACTTC; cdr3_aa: CASSLAGGKLAKNIQYF
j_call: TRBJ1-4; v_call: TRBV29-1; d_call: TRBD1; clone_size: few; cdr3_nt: TGCAGCGTTGGGGACAGGGGGCGCGATGAAAAACTGTTTTTT; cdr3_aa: CSVGDRGRDEKLFF
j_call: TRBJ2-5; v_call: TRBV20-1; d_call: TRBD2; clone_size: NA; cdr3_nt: TGCAGTCTCTTTATACGGCGGGGGGTTAAAGAGATCCAGTACTTC; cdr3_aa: CSLFIRRGVKEIQYF
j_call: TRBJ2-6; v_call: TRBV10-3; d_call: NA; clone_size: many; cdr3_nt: TGTGCCATCAGTCTTGGGGAAGGGGGGGCTGGGGCCAACGTCCTGACTTTC; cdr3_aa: CAISLGEGGAGANVLTF
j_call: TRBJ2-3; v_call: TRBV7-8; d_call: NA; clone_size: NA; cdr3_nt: TGTGCCAGCAGCTTAACGGGCCTAGATACGCAGTATTTT; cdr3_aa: CASSLTGLDTQYF
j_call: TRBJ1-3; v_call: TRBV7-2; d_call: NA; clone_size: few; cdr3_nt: TGTGCCAGCAGCCTCGTTAGGTTCTCTGGAAACACCATATATTTT; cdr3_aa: CASSLVRFSGNTIYF
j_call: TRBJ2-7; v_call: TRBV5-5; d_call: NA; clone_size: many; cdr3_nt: TGTGCCAGCAGCCCAACAGGGACCTACGAGCAGTACTTC; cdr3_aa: CASSPTGTYEQYF
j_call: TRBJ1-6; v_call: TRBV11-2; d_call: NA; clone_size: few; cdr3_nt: TGTGCCAGCAGCTTAGACAGGGAGGTTTCACCCCTCCACTTT; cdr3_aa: CASSLDREVSPLHF
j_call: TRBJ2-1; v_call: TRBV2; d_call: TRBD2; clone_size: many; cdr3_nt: TGTGCCAGCGGGGGAGGGTTTAGTGAGCAGTTCTTC; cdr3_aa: CASGGGFSEQFF
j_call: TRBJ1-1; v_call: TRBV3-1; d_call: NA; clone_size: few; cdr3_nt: TGTGCCACCGTCGGGGTGGGGGGCACTGAAGCTTTCTTT; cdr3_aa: CATVGVGGTEAFF
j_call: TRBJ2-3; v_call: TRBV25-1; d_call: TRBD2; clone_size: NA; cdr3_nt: TGTGCCAGCAGTTCACAACTAGCGGGGGCCCTCTGGACGCAGTATTTT; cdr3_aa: CASSSQLAGALWTQYF
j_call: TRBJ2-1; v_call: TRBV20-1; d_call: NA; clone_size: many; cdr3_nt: TGCAGTGCTGAGTTGGTCCGGAAGGACAATGAGCAGTTCTTC; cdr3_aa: CSAELVRKDNEQFF
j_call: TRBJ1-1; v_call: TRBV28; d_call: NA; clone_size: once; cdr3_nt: TGTGCCAGCAGTCCTCCTAACACCGCTGAAGCTTTCTTT; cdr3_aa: CASSPPNTAEAFF
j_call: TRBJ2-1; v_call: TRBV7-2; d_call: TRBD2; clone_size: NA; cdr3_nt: TGTGCCAGCAGCTTATCGCGGGGGGGGTCGGAGACCCAGTTCTTC; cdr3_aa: CASSLSRGGSETQFF
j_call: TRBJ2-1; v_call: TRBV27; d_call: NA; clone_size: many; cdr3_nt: TGTGCCAGCAGTTTAAGAGGGGGCGGGGGCACATCCTACAATGAGCAGTTCTTC; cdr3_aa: CASSLRGGGGTSYNEQFF
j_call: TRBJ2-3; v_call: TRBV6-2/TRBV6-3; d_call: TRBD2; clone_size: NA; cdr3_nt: TGTGCCAGCAGCCCCTTGGCGGCGGGGGGGCCGGGAGATACGCAGTATTTT; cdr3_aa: CASSPLAAGGPGDTQYF
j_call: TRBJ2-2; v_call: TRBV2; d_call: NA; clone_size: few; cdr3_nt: TGTGCCAGCAGCGACCCACAGGGAGACACCGGGGAGCTGTTTTTT; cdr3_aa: CASSDPQGDTGELFF
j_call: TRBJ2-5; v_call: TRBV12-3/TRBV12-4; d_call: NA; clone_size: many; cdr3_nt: TGTGCCAGCAGTGGGAAGGGGAAAGAGACCCAGTACTTC; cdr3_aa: CASSGKGKETQYF
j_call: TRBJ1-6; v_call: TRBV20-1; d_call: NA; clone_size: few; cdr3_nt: TGCAGTGCTAGACCAAGCGATAGTTCACCCCTCCACTTT; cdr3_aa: CSARPSDSSPLHF
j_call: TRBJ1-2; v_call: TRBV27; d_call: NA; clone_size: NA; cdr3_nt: TGTGCCAGCAGTGTATCGGCAGGGCGACAGTATGGCTACACCTTC; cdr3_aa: CASSVSAGRQYGYTF
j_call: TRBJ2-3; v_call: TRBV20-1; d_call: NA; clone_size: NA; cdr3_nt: TGCAGTGCTAGAGATCGGATCGGGGTAAACGGGGATACGCAGTATTTT; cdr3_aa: CSARDRIGVNGDTQYF
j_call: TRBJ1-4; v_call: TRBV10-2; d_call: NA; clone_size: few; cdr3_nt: TGCGCCAGCAGTGACAGGGGTGGCGAAAAACTGTTTTTT; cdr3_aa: CASSDRGGEKLFF
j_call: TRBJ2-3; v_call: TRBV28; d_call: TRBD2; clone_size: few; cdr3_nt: TGTGCCAGCAGCAAGCGCGGGGGGGCCACAGATACGCAGTATTTT; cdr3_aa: CASSKRGGATDTQYF
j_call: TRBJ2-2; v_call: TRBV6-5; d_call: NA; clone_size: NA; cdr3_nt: TGTGCCAGCTTGGGACGGGGGACCACCGGGGAGCTGTTTTTT; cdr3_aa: CASLGRGTTGELFF
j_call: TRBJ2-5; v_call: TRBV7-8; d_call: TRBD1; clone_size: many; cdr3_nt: TGTGCCAGCAGCTTAGTTTATACCGGGACAGGGGGGAGAGAGACCCAGTACTTC; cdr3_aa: CASSLVYTGTGGRETQYF
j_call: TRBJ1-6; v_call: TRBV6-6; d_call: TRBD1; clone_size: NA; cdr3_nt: TGTGCCAGCAGTTACCCCTTCTTTGGGGACAGGGACTCTTCCCTCCACTTT; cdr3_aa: CASSYPFFGDRDSSLHF
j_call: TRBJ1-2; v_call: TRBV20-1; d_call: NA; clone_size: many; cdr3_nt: TGCAGTGCTAGTGCACGGGGCAGCACTAACTATGGCTACACCTTC; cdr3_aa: CSASARGSTNYGYTF
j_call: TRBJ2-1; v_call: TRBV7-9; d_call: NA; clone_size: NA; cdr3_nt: TGTGCCAGCGAGGGGCCGGGGCAGGGTGAGCGGTTCTTC; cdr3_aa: CASEGPGQGERFF
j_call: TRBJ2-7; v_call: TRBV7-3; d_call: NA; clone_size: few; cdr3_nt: TGTGCCAGCAGTCCCGCCCAGAAGTTCTCCTACAATGAGCAGTACTTC; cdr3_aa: CASSPAQKFSYNEQYF
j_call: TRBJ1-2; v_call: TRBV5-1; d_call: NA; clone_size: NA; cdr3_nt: TGCGCCAGCAGCTTGGAAGGCGGTTGGATAGGTGGCTACACCTTC; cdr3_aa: CASSLEGGWIGGYTF
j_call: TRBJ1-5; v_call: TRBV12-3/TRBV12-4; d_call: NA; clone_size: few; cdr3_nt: TGTGCCAGCAGTTTATGGGGTACCAATCAGCCCCAGCATTTT; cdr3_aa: CASSLWGTNQPQHF
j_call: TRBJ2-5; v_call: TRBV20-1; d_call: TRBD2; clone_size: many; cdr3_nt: TGCAGTGCTAGAGATCAAGCGGGGGGTATTATGGAGACCCAGTACTTC; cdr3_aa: CSARDQAGGIMETQYF
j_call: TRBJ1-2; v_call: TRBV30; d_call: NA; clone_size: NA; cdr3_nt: TGTGCCTGGAGCCCAGGGGTGGACTATGGCTACACCTTC; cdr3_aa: CAWSPGVDYGYTF
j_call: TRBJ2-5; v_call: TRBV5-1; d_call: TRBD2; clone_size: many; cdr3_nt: TGCGCCAGCAGCTCGCGGGGGGACGTGTTGTGGGAGACCCAGTACTTC; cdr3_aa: CASSSRGDVLWETQYF
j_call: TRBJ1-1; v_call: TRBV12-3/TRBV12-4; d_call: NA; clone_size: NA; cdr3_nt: TGTGCCAGCATCCCGACCCCTCGCACTGAAGCTTTCTTT; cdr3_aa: CASIPTPRTEAFF
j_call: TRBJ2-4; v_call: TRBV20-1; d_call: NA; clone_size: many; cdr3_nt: TGCAGTGCTAGAGGTCGGGTGGGGACCAAAAACATTCAGTACTTC; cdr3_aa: CSARGRVGTKNIQYF
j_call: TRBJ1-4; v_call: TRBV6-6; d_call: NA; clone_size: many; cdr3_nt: TGTGCCAGCAGTTACGGAAATGAAAAACTGTTTTTT; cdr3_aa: CASSYGNEKLFF
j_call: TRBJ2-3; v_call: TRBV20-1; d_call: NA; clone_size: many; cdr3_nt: TGCAGTGTTTTCCCGACTCAGAGCGCAGATACGCAGTATTTT; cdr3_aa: CSVFPTQSADTQYF
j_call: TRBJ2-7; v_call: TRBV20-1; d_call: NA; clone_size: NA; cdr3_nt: TGCAGTGTCCACCTGTCCCACGAGCAGTACTTC; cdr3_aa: CSVHLSHEQYF
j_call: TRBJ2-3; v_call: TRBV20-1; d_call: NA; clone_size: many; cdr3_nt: TGCAGTGCTAGAGCCGGATTCGAGGATACGCAGTATTTT; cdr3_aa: CSARAGFEDTQYF